The following is a T cell receptor beta chain sequence with its context. Germline CDR1 is KGHDR and CDR2 is SFDVKD. With 4 bases removed from V and 0 bases from J, the gap between germline ends came to 18 bases. The CDR3 is 19 residues long. The record originates from a study of Ad26.COV2.S vaccination and SARS-CoV-2 variants. Study-level information: Administration of Ad26.COV2.S was intramuscular, either once or twice 56 days apart.

The assay was immunoSEQ multiplex PCR, and TCRdb's table has in-frame clones only and misses some. The data hold hundreds of thousands of clones, with approximately 86% observed a single time. Treatment: approximately 18 received Ad26.COV2.S at low or high dose, single or two shots; five or six received placebo; per-sample allocation not given. Specimens were obtained on day 63 following the first vaccine or placebo injection. V is TRBV24-1 and J is TRBJ2-6; weak D call: TRBD1 (5 bases). This specimen was peripheral blood, taken in a trial of Ad26.COV2.S vaccine versus placebo. The TCR originated in a person aged 18 to 59 who received the Ad26.COV2.S COVID-19 vaccine or a placebo. CDR3 loop: CATSEPRGSAVSGANVLTF. The DNA for the CDR3 is TGTGCCACCAGTGAACCTAGGGGCAGTGCTGTCTCTGGGGCCAACGTCCTGACTTTC.